Described below is a single T cell receptor (beta chain) sequence and its context. No antigen is known for it. The sample is drawn from a study of a mutant IDH1 vaccine in newly diagnosed glioma. Study overall: Antecedent treatment encompassed radiotherapy, temozolomide, or their combination; the majority received both.

The sample's time point: week 35, safety follow-up. Vaccination used 300 ug of mutant IDH1 20-mer peptide per dose, with topical imiquimod. Germline lookup yields CDR1 MGHRA and CDR2 YSYEKL. V gave up 4 bases and J gave up 5 bases, with 17 bases separating them. This CDR3 region has 15 residues. TCRdb keeps only in-frame clones here, not all; method: immunoSEQ multiplex PCR. Among about 54,000 clones listed, about 85% were seen once. This clonotype was obtained from a woman aged 18-29 years with glioma. Specimen: PBMCs, collected from a glioma patient whose treatment included an IDH1 peptide vaccine. The J gene is TRBJ2-5, the V gene TRBV4-1; D possibly corresponds to TRBD1 (6 bases). The CDR3: CASSLGTGSGETQYF. DNA of the CDR3: TGCGCCAGCAGCCTCGGCACAGGGTCGGGGGAGACCCAGTACTTC.